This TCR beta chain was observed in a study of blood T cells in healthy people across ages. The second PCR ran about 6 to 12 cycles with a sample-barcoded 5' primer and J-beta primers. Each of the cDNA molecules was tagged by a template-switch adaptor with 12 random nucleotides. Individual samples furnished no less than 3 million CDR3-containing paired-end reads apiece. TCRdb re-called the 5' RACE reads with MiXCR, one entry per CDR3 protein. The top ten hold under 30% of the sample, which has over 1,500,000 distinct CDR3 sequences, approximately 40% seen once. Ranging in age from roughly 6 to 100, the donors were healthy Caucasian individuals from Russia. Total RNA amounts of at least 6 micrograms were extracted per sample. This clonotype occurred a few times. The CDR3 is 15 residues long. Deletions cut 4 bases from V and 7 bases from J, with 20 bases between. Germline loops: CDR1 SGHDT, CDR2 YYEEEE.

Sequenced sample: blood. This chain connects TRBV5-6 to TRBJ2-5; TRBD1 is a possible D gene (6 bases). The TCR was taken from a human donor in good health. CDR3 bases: TGTGCCAGCAGCCCCACGACGGGGACATCAGGGACCCAGTACTTC. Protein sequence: CASSPTTGTSGTQYF. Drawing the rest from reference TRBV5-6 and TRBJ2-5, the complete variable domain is DAGVTQSPTHLIKTRGQQVTLRCSPKSGHDTVSWYQQALGQGPQFIFQYYEEEERQRGNFPDRFSGHQFPNYSSELNVNALLLGDSALYLCASSPTTGTSGTQYFGPGTRLLVL.